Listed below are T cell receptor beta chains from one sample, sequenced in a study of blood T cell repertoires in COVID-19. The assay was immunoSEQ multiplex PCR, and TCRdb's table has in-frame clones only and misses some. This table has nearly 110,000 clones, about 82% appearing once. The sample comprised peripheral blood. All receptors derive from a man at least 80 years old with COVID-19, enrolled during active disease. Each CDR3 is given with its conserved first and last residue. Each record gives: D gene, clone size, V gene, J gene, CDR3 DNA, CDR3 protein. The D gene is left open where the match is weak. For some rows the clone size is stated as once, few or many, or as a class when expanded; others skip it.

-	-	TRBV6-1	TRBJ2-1	TGTGCCAGCAGTGAAGGGGAGCGGTCGACCTCCTACAATGAGCAGTTCTTC	CASSEGERSTSYNEQFF
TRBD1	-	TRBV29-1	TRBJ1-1	TGCAGCGTTAAGGGACAGGGGAACACTGAAGCTTTCTTT	CSVKGQGNTEAFF
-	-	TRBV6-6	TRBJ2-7	TGTGCCAGCAGCGGCGGGACAGCCTTCTACGAGCAGTACTTC	CASSGGTAFYEQYF
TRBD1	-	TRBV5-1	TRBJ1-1	TGCGCCAGCAGCAGGGACAGGAACACTGAAGCTTTCTTT	CASSRDRNTEAFF
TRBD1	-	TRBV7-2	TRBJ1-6	TGTGCCAGCAGTTTCTTCGGACAGGGGAATAATTCACCCCTCCACTTT	CASSFFGQGNNSPLHF
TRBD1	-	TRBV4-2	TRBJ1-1	TGTGCCAGCAGCCCCGGACAGGGTCAAGGGGGAACTGAAGCTTTCTTT	CASSPGQGQGGTEAFF
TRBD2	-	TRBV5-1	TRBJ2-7	TGCGCCAGCAGCTCAAAAGTGGGACTAAACTCCTACGAGCAGTACTTC	CASSSKVGLNSYEQYF
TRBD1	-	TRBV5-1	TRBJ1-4	TGCGCCAGCAGCTTGGGGGGACAGAGGAATGAAAAACTGTTTTTT	CASSLGGQRNEKLFF
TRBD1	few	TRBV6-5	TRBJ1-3	TGTGCCACCCGACAGGGAATTGCAAACACCATATATTTT	CATRQGIANTIYF
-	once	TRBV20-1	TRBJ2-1	TGCAGTGCTAGTCCAAACAGGAGAAATGAGCAGTTCTTC	CSASPNRRNEQFF
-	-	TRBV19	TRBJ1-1	TGTGCCAGTAGTGGCAGGGCTGTTAAAGAAGCTTTCTTT	CASSGRAVKEAFF
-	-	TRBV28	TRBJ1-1	TGTGCCAGCAGTTTACGGTTCGCTGAAGCTTTCTTT	CASSLRFAEAFF
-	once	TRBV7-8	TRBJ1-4	TGTGCCAGCAGCTTGGGGGCAGTACCGTCGATTGCAGCAACTAATGAAAAACTGTTTTTT	CASSLGAVPSIAATNEKLFF
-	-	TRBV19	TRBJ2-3	TGTGCCAGCCGACAGTCTGGAGATACGCAGTATTTT	CASRQSGDTQYF
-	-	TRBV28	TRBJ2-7	TGTGCCAGCAGCCCCCCCTGGGGGGGGCGGGCTAGGGGGTACGAGCAGTACTTC	CASSPPWGGRARGYEQYF
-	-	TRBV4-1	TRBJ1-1	TGCGCCAGCAGCCAAGATCCGCGGGAGAACACTGAAGCTTTCTTT	CASSQDPRENTEAFF
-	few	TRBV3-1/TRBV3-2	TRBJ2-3	TGTGCCAGCAGCCAAGAGGCTAGCGTCACGCAGTATTTT	CASSQEASVTQYF
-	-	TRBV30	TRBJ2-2	TGTGCCTGGAGTGAGGAGGGCGCGGACACCGGGGAGCTGTTTTTT	CAWSEEGADTGELFF
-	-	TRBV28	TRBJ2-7	TGTGCCAGCTGGGATCAGGGCTTCTACGAGCAGTACTTC	CASWDQGFYEQYF
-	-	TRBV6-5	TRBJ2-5	TGTGCCAGCAGTCAGGCGGAGGCAGGTCAAGAGACCCAGTACTTC	CASSQAEAGQETQYF
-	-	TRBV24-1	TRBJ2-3	TGTGCCACCAGTGATTTGAAACAGGCTAGCACAGATACGCAGTATTTT	CATSDLKQASTDTQYF
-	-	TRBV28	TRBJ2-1	TGTGCCAGCAGTCACAGACTAGGCGGTGAGCAGTTCTTC	CASSHRLGGEQFF
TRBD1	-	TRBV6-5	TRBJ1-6	TGTGCCAGCAGTTACTCGCTCGGGACAGGGAATTCACCCCTCCACTTT	CASSYSLGTGNSPLHF
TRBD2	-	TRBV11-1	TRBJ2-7	TGTGCCAGCAGCCATAGCGGGAACCCCCACGAGCAGTACTTC	CASSHSGNPHEQYF
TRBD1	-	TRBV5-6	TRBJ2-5	TGTGCCAGCAGCTCGGACAGGGGTCTGAGAGGAGAGACCCAGTACTTC	CASSSDRGLRGETQYF
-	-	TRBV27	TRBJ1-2	TGTGCCAGCAGTCCTAGGGTCCTAATCAGGGCTTATGGCTACACCTTC	CASSPRVLIRAYGYTF
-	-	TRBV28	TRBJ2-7	TGTGCCAGCAGTTTAGGGGCCCCTGGCGAGCAGTACTTC	CASSLGAPGEQYF
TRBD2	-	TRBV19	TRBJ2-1	TGTGCCAGTACCAGGACTAGCGCCGGGTTGGAGCAGTTCTTC	CASTRTSAGLEQFF
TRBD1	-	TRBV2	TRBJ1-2	TGTGCCAGCAGCGAGGACAGGGCAAATGGCTACACCTTC	CASSEDRANGYTF
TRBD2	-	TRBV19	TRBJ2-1	TGTGCCAGTACTCCACTAGCGGGAGGGGGGAATGAGCAGTTCTTC	CASTPLAGGGNEQFF
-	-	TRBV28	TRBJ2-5	TGTGCCAGCAGTTCTGGACAACAAGAGACCCAGTACTTC	CASSSGQQETQYF
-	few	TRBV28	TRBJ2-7	TGTGCCAGCAGTTTACTCCCCCACGAGCAGTACTTC	CASSLLPHEQYF
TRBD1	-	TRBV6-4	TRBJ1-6	TGTGCCAACTCTTTGCCCCAGGGACGGACAGGCACACCCCTCCACTTT	CANSLPQGRTGTPLHF
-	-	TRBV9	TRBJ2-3	TGTGCCAGCAGCGAGAGCCACCTTGACACAGATACGCAGTATTTT	CASSESHLDTDTQYF
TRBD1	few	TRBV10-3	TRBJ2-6	TGTGCCATCAGACCGGGACAGCTGAGCTCTGGGGCCAACGTCCTGACTTTC	CAIRPGQLSSGANVLTF
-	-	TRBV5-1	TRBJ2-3	TGCGCCAGCAGCTACCGGACTACCACAGATACGCAGTATTTT	CASSYRTTTDTQYF
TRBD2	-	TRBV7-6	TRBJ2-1	TGTGCCAGCAGCTTAGCGTGGCAACTAGCGGTTCCTCATGAGCAGTTCTTC	CASSLAWQLAVPHEQFF
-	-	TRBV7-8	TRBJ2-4	TGTGCCAGCAGCTTAGGTTTTCTCCGAGCCCTAGCCAAAAACATTCAGTACTTC	CASSLGFLRALAKNIQYF
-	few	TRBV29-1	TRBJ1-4	TGCAGCGTAGCCAGTACGGGTGAAGCTAATGAAAAACTGTTTTTT	CSVASTGEANEKLFF
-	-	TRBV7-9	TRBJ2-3	TGTGCCAGCAGCTTAGGAACTCGCACAGATACGCAGTATTTT	CASSLGTRTDTQYF
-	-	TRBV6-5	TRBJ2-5	TGTGCCAGCAGAGGTGGGGCCCCTCAAGAGACCCAGTACTTC	CASRGGAPQETQYF
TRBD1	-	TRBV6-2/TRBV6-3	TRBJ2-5	TGTGCCAGCAGTCCCGGGACAGGGCGTCAAGAGACCCAGTACTTC	CASSPGTGRQETQYF
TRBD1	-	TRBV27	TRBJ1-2	TGTGCCAGCAGGGGGGCGGGACAGACGCTCTATGGCTACACCTTC	CASRGAGQTLYGYTF
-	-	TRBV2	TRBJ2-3	TGTGCCAGCAGTGAAGGCGGGACCCCCGGAGATACGCAGTATTTT	CASSEGGTPGDTQYF
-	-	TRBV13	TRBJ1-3	TGTGCCAGCAGCGCCTGGGGGCAGGGCACCAACTCTGGAAACACCATATATTTT	CASSAWGQGTNSGNTIYF
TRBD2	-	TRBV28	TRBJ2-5	TGTGCCAGCAGTTTATCTCCCTCAGCGGGGCAAGAGACCCAGTACTTC	CASSLSPSAGQETQYF
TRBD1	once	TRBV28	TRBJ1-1	TGTGCCAGCAGTTCCGGGACAGGGAGTACTGAAGCTTTCTTT	CASSSGTGSTEAFF
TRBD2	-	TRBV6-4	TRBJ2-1	TGTGCCAGCAGTGAGGTAGCGGGCTTCTACAATGAGCAGTTCTTC	CASSEVAGFYNEQFF
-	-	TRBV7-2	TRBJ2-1	TGTGCCAGCAGCCTTGCAGGGTATCTCGGCAATGAGCAGTTCTTC	CASSLAGYLGNEQFF
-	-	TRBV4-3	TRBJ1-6	TGCGCCAGCAGCCAAACGGGAGGCCAGCATTCACCCCTCCACTTT	CASSQTGGQHSPLHF
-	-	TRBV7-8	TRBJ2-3	TGTGCCAGCAGTCGGAGTAGCACAGATACGCAGTATTTT	CASSRSSTDTQYF
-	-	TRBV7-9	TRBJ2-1	TGTGCCAGCAGCTTTCCCTTGGGAGGCTCGGCGGGTGAGCAGTTCTTC	CASSFPLGGSAGEQFF
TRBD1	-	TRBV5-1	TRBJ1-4	TGCGCCAGCAGCAGCACAGGGGGGAGCGAAAAACTGTTTTTT	CASSSTGGSEKLFF
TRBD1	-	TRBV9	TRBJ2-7	TGTGCCAGCAGCGGACGGGACAGGGATTACGAGCAGTACTTC	CASSGRDRDYEQYF
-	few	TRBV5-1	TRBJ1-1	TGCGCCAGCAGCTCCGCGGTGGGGAACACTGAAGCTTTCTTT	CASSSAVGNTEAFF
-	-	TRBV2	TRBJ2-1	TGTGCCAGCAGACGCCTGGCGGCCAGCTCCTACAATGAGCAGTTCTTC	CASRRLAASSYNEQFF
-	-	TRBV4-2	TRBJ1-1	TGTGCCAGCAGAAAACCGGGGGAGGGCACTGAAGCTTTCTTT	CASRKPGEGTEAFF
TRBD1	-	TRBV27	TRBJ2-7	TGTGCCAGCAGTTTAGCCCTTGCAGGGGGCGCCTACTACGAGCAGTACTTC	CASSLALAGGAYYEQYF
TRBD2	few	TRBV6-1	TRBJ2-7	TGTGCCAGCAGTGAACCCGGGCTAGCGGGAGGCTACGAGCAGTACTTC	CASSEPGLAGGYEQYF
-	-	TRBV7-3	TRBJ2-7	TGTGCCAGCAGCTTACGGCAGGATTCCGAGCAGTACTTC	CASSLRQDSEQYF